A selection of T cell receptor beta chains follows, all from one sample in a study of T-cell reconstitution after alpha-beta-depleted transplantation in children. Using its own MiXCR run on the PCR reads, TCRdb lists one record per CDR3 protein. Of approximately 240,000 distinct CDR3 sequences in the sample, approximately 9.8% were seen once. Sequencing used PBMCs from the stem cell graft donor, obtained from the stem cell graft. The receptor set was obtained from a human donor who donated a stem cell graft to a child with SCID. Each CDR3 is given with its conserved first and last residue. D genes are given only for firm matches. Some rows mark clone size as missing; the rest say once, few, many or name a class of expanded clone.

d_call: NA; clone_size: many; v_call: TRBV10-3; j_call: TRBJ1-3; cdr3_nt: TGTGCCATCAGTGATTCTAACTCTGGAAACACCATATATTTT; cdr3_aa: CAISDSNSGNTIYF
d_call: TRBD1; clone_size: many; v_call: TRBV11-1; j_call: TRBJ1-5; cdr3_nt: TGTGCCAGCAGCAAATACCTAGGGACAGGGGTCAGCAATCAGCCCCAGCATTTT; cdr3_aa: CASSKYLGTGVSNQPQHF
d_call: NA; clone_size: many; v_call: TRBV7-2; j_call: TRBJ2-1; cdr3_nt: TGTGCCAGCAGCTATTACTCGGCCTACAATGAGCAGTTCTTC; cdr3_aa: CASSYYSAYNEQFF
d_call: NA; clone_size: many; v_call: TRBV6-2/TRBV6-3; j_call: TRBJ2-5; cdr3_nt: TGTGCCAGCAGTTACTCTGACCGCGGGACACCTCAAGAGACCCAGTACTTC; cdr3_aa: CASSYSDRGTPQETQYF
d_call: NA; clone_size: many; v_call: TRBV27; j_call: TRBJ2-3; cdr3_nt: TGTGCCAGCAGTTTAGGGGGGCGGACCACAGATACGCAGTATTTT; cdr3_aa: CASSLGGRTTDTQYF
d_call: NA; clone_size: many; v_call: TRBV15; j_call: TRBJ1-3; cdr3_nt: TGTGCCACCAGCAGAGTTAGGAGCTACTCTGGAAACACCATATATTTT; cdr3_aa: CATSRVRSYSGNTIYF
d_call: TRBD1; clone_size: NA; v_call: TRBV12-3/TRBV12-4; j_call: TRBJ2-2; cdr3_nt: TGTGCCAGCAGTTACGGACAGGGGGCCGGGGAGCTGTTTTTT; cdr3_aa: CASSYGQGAGELFF
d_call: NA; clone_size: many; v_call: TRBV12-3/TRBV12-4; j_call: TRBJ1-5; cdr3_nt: TGTGCCAGCAGTTTAGGGGGGGGAAGCAATCAGCCCCAGCATTTT; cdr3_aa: CASSLGGGSNQPQHF
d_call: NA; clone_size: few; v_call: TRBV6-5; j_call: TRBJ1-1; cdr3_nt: TGTGCCAGCAGCTATACCGCGGGAGGCACTGAAGCTTTCTTT; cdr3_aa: CASSYTAGGTEAFF
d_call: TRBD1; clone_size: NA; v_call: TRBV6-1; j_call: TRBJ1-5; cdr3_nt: TGTGCCAGCAGGCCACGACAGGGCAGCAATCAGCCCCAGCATTTT; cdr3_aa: CASRPRQGSNQPQHF
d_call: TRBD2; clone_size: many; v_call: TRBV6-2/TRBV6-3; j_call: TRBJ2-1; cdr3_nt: TGTGCCAGCAGTTACTCTGATGACAGCGGGGAGCATTACAATGAGCAGTTCTTC; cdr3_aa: CASSYSDDSGEHYNEQFF
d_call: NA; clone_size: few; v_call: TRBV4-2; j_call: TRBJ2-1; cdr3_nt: TGTGCCAGCAGCTCGCTCGAAGGGACGGCCTCCTACAATGAGCAGTTCTTC; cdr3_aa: CASSSLEGTASYNEQFF
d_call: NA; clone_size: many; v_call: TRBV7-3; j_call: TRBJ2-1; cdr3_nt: TGTGCCAGCAGCTCGATGGTGTACAATGAGCAGTTCTTC; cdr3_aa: CASSSMVYNEQFF
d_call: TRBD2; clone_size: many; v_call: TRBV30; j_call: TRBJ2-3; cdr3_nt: TGTGCCTTGACTAGCGGAGGAGGCACAGATACGCAGTATTTT; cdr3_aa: CALTSGGGTDTQYF
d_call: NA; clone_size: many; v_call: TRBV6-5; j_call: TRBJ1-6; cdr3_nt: TGTGCCAGCAGTTACAGGGCTTCCTGGGATTCACCCCTCCACTTT; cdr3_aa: CASSYRASWDSPLHF
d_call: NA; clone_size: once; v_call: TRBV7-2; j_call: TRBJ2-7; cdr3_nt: TGTGCCAGCAGCTTATTTAGGTCTGGGCCCTACGAGCAGTACTTC; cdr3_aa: CASSLFRSGPYEQYF
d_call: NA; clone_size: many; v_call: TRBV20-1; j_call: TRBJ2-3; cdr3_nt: TGCAGTGCTAGAGGTGGAACGGGGAGCACAGATACGCAGTATTTT; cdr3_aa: CSARGGTGSTDTQYF
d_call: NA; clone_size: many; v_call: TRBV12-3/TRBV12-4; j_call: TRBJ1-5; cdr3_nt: TGTGCCAGCAGTAAACAGGGTCGGGATCAGCCCCAGCATTTT; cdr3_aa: CASSKQGRDQPQHF
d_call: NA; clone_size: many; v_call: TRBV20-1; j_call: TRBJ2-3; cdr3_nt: TGCAGTGCTCGAGACGCGGGGGCCTCCGGAGATACGCAGTATTTT; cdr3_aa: CSARDAGASGDTQYF
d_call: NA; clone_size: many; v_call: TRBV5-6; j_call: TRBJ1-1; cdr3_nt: TGTGCCAGCAGCCCGCGCACAGGGTCTGAAGCTTTCTTT; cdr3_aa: CASSPRTGSEAFF
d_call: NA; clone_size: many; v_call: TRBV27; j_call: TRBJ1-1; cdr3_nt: TGTGCCAGCAGTAAAGTGACAGACCTGAACACTGAAGCTTTCTTT; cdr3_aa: CASSKVTDLNTEAFF
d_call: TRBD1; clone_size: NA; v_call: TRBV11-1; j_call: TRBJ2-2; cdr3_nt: TGTGCCAGCAGCTTCAGGATCCCGCCGGACAGGGTGAACACCGGGGAGCTGTTTTTT; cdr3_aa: CASSFRIPPDRVNTGELFF
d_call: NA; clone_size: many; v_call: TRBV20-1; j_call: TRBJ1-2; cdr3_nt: TGCAGTGCTCGGGACCCTAATTTAAGCCGGACTGGCTACACCTTC; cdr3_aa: CSARDPNLSRTGYTF
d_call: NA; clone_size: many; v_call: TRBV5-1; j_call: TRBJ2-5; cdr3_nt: TGCGCCAGCAGCTTAACCCCCCTTGGAGAGACCCAGTACTTC; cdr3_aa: CASSLTPLGETQYF
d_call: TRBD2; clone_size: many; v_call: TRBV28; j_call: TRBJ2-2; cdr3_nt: TGTGCCAGCAGTTTACCCGCCGGGAGGGCCGGGGAGCTGTTTTTT; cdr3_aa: CASSLPAGRAGELFF
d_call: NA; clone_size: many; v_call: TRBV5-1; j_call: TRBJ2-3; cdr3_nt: TGCGCCAGCAGCTCGAGCGATATCGGGGGGCTCACAGATACGCAGTATTTT; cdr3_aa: CASSSSDIGGLTDTQYF
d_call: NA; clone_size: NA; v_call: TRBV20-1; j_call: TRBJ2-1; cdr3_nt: TGCAGTGCCGACACTACAGAGCGGTTCTTC; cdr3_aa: CSADTTERFF
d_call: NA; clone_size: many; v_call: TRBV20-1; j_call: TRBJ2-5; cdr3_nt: TGCAGTGCTAGCGACAGTCAAGAGACCCAGTACTTC; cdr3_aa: CSASDSQETQYF
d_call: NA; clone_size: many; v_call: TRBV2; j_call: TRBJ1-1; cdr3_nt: TGTGCCAGCAAGAACCGTGTGAACACTGAAGCTTTCTTT; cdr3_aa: CASKNRVNTEAFF
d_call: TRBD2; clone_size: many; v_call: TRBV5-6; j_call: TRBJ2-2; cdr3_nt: TGTGCCAGCAGCTCCGGACTAGCGGGGAGGAACACCGGGGAGCTGTTTTTT; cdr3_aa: CASSSGLAGRNTGELFF
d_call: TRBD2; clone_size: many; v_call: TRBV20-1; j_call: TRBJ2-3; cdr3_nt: TGCAGTGCGGGGAAGGGACTAGCGGGGGTGGCAGATACGCAGTATTTT; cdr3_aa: CSAGKGLAGVADTQYF
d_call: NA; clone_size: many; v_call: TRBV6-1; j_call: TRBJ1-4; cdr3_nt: TGTGCCAGCACCGCCCAAGGCGGTCAGAATGAAAAACTGTCTTTT; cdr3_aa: CASTAQGGQNEKLSF